This T cell receptor beta chain derives from a study of identical twins. General study findings and limits: Invariant MAIT and iNKT cells could partly confound zero-insertion analyses.

Template switching supplied a universal primer site; unique molecular identifiers were carried on the cDNA. Via MiXCR, TCRdb re-called the 5' RACE reads, giving one row per CDR3 protein. In the table there are around 530,000 distinct CDR3 sequences, approximately 16% of which are singletons. Germline V lookup: CDR1 MNHNS, CDR2 SASEGT. The CDR3 sequence is 16 residues long. Trimming removed 9 bases from V and 4 bases from J, with 23 bases in between. This clonotype was found a few times. Its antigen is as yet unknown. These data were also filed under a second study, of yellow fever vaccine responses in identical twins.

The chain couples TRBV6-1 to TRBJ2-3, with D unresolved. The clonotype was recovered from a woman between 18 and 29 years old in good health. The sequenced sample was CD4+ T cells sorted from blood. The CDR3 DNA is TGTGCCAGTACTCCTACTGTTGGCGCCGGTCCAGATACGCAGTATTTT. Its translation is CASTPTVGAGPDTQYF.